The source of this T cell receptor beta chain is a study of blood T cell repertoires in COVID-19. Across the study: Some COVID-19 samples were acute and others convalescent; all came from the United States, Italy and Spain.

Original processing methods: How many nucleated cells were present was estimated from reference gene primer amplification. Assay used: immunoSEQ multiplex PCR; TCRdb lists only in-frame clones, some missing. V, J and clone size derive from that table, while D and trimming were established from the DNA sequence. The sample has more than 95,000 clones; about four fifths are singletons. This CDR3 has 15 amino acids. Germline V CDR1 and CDR2: SGHTA, FQGNSA. V dropped 4 bases and J dropped 9; count of bases not matched to a gene: 10. The chain has TRBV7-2 and TRBJ2-1; 9 bases fit TRBD2. Sequencing was carried out using peripheral blood. This clonotype was obtained from a woman aged 70 to 79 with acute or convalescent COVID-19. The CDR3 DNA is TGTGCCAGCAGCTGGGAAGATAGCGGGAGACCTGAGCAGTTCTTC. Translated, it gives CASSWEDSGRPEQFF.